These 2 T cell receptor beta chains were sequenced from one sample in a study of blood T cells in healthy people across ages. Using a J-beta primer mix together with a sample-barcoded 5' primer, a second PCR was run for about 6 to 12 cycles. One entry per CDR3 protein, called by TCRdb with MiXCR from the 5' RACE reads. The sample has 1.5 million to 2 million distinct CDR3 sequences; around 50% are singletons. The sample was blood. These receptors originate from a woman aged 40 to 55 in good health.

The chain carries TRBV5-1 and TRBJ2-7; D unclear. This CDR3 has 14 amino acids. The V end was cut by 0 bases, the J end by 3 bases, with 10 bases between. CDR1 SGHRS and CDR2 YFSETQ come from the germline V gene. CDR3 DNA sequence: TGCGCCAGCAGCTTGGTTGACACCCTCTACGAGCAGTACTTC. Its protein is CASSLVDTLYEQYF.

This clonotype was counted a few times. The genes are TRBV18 and TRBJ1-4; no definite D call. The germline V gene encodes CDR1 KGHSH and CDR2 LQKENI. The CDR3 sequence is 14 residues long. V dropped 5 bases and J dropped 7 bases, with 14 bases sitting between them. The CDR3 protein is CASSGPSGGEKLFF. CDR3 nucleotides: TGTGCCAGCTCAGGTCCAAGCGGCGGTGAAAAACTGTTTTTT.